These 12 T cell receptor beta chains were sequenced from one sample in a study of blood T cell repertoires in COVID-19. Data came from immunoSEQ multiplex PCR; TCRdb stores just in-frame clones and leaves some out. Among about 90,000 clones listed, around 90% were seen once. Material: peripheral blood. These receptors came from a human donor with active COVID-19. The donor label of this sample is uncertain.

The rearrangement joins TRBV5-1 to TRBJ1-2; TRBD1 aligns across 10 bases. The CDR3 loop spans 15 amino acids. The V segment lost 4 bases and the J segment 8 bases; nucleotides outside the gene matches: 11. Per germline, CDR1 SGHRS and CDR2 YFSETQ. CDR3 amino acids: CASSRTGGDNRGYTF. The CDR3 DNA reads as TGCGCCAGCAGCCGGACAGGGGGTGACAATAGGGGCTACACCTTC.

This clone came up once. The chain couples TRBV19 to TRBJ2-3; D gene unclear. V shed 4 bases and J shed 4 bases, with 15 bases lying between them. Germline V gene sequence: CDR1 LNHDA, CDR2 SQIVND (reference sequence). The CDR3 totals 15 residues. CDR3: CASSKLIENADTQYF. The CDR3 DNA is TGTGCCAGTAGTAAGTTGATCGAGAACGCAGATACGCAGTATTTT.

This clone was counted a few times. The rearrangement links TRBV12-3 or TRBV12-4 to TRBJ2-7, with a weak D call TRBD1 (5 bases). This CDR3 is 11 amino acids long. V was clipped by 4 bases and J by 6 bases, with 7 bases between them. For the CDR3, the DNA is TGTGCCAGCAGTTCAGGGTCCGAGCAGTACTTC. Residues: CASSSGSEQYF.

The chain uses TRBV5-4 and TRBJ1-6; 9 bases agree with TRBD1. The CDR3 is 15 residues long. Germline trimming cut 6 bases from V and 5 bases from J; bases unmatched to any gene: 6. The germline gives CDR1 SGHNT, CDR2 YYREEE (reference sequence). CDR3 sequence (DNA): TGTGCCAGCACCCCCGGGACAGGGAATAATTCACCCCTCCACTTT. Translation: CASTPGTGNNSPLHF. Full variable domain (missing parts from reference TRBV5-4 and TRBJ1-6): ETGVTQSPTHLIKTRGQQVTLRCSSQSGHNTVSWYQQALGQGPQFIFQYYREEENGRGNFPPRFSGLQFPNYSSELNVNALELDDSALYLCASTPGTGNNSPLHFGNGTRLTVT.

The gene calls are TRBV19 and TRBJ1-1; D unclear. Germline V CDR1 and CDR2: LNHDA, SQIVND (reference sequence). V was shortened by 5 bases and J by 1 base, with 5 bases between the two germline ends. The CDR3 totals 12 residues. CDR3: CASSQSNTEAFF. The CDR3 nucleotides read TGTGCCAGTAGTCAGTCGAACACTGAAGCTTTCTTT. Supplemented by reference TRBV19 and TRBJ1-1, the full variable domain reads DGGITQSPKYLFRKEGQNVTLSCEQNLNHDAMYWYRQDPGQGLRLIYYSQIVNDFQKGDIAEGYSVSREKKESFPLTVTSAQKNPTAFYLCASSQSNTEAFFGQGTRLTVV.

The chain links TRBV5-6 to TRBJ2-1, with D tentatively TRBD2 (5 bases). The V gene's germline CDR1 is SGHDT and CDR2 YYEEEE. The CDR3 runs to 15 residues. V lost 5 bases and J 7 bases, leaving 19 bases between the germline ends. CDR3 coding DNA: TGTGCCAGCAGGGGTTTGGGGTTGACGGGAAATGAGCAGTTCTTC. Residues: CASRGLGLTGNEQFF.

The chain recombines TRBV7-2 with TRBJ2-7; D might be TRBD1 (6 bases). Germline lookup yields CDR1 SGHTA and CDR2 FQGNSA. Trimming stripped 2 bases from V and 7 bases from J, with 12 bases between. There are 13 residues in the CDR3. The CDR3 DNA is TGTGCCAGCAGCTTACGCAGGGGCTTGGAGCAGTACTTC. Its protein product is CASSLRRGLEQYF.

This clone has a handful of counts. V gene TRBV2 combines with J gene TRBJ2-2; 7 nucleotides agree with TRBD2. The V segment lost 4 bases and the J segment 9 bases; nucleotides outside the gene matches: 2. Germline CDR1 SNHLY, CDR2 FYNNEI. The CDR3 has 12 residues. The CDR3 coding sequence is TGTGCCAGCAGTGTGCGGGGGAGGGAGCTGTTTTTT. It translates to CASSVRGRELFF. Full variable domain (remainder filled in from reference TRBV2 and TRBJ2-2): EPEVTQTPSHQVTQMGQEVILRCVPISNHLYFYWYRQILGQKVEFLVSFYNNEISEKSEIFDDQFSVERPDGSNFTLKIRSTKLEDSAMYFCASSVRGRELFFGEGSRLTVL.

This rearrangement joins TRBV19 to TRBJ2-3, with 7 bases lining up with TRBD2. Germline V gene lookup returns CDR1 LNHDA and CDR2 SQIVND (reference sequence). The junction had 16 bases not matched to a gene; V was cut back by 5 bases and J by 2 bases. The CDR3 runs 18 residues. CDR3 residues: CASSPHRGLAEHTDTQYF. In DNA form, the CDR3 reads TGTGCCAGTAGTCCCCATCGAGGCCTAGCGGAACACACAGATACGCAGTATTTT.

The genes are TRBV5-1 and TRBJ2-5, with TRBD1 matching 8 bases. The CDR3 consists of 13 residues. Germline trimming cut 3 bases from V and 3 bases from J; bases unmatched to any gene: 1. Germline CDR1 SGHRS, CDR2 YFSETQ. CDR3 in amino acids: CASSSQGEETQYF. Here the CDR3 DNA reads TGCGCCAGCAGCTCACAGGGGGAAGAGACCCAGTACTTC.

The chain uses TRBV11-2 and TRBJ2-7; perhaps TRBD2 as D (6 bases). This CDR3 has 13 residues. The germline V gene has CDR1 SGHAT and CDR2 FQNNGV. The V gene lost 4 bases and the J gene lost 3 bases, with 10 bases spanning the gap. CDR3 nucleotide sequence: TGTGCCAGCAGCTCAAGACTAGACTACGAGCAGTACTTC. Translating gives CASSSRLDYEQYF. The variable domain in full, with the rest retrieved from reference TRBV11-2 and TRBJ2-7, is EAGVAQSPRYKIIEKRQSVAFWCNPISGHATLYWYQQILGQGPKLLIQFQNNGVVDDSQLPKDRFSAERLKGVDSTLKIQPAKLEDSAVYLCASSSRLDYEQYFGPGTRLTVT.

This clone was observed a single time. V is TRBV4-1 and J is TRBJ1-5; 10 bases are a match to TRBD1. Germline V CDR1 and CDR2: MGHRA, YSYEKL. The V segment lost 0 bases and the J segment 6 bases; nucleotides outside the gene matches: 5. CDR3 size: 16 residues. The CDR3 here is CASSQDTGQGTQPQHF. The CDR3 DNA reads TGCGCCAGCAGCCAAGATACGGGACAGGGGACTCAGCCCCAGCATTTT.